This T cell receptor (beta chain) was documented in a study of liver allograft versus peripheral blood T cells. Study summary: Recipients' peripheral blood supplied the T cell receptor repertoires against which those in transplanted livers were compared.

This clonotype counts as medium-sized (0.01 to 0.1%). There are 14 residues in the CDR3. The germline CDR1 and CDR2 sequences are SQVTM and ANQGSEA. The J segment lost 5 bases and the V segment lost 4 bases, leaving 8 bases of the junction unmatched. TCRdb re-called the reads through MiXCR, storing one row per CDR3 protein. The data hold about 13,000 distinct CDR3 sequences, with about 20% observed a single time. This TCR was sampled from a human patient who had a liver transplant. These T cells may partly come from the graft donor. The chain combines TRBV29-1 with TRBJ2-5; 9 bases map to TRBD2. The DNA for the CDR3 is TGCAGCGTTGGAGGGCTAGCGGGGCGGGAGACCCAGTACTTC. Translating it yields CSVGGLAGRETQYF.